This TCR beta chain originates from a study of shared clonotypes between healthy human individuals. On this clone: The same CDR3 arises from other DNA sequences in this sample as well.

Every donor was a Caucasian adult from Nashville, Tennessee. Sequencing used immunoSEQ multiplex PCR; TCRdb keeps in-frame clones, though not all of them. The data hold 2,500,000 or so clones, with more than 85% observed a single time. Trimming took off 0 bases at V and 0 bases at J, with 9 bases between the two ends. The length of the CDR3 is 16 residues. The germline V gene has CDR1 SGHRS and CDR2 YFSETQ. This chain joins TRBV5-1 and TRBJ1-4, with D perhaps TRBD1 (6 bases). This receptor was obtained from a man between 18 and 35 years old in good health. Some clones in this sample may be carry-over from other donors' samples. The sequencing input was naive CD4+ T cells from PBMCs. The sample's subset: CD45RA+ positively selected. CDR3 nucleotides: TGCGCCAGCAGCTTGGGGACAGTCGCAACTAATGAAAAACTGTTTTTT. This encodes CASSLGTVATNEKLFF.